These 32 T cell receptor beta chains were sequenced from one sample in a study of vaccination and CD4 T cells after COVID-19. The sample's treatment: roughly ten-day PBMC culture with coronavirus spike peptide pools or control peptides (ViraFEST assay). Antigens of these TCRs are unknown. Sequence data for DNA of cultured CD4+ T cells were generated by the Oncomine TCR Beta short-read assay. One entry per CDR3 protein results from TCRdb running MiXCR on the PCR reads. Of roughly 22,000 distinct CDR3 sequences in the sample, 32% were seen once. Sequences were obtained from cultured CD4+ T cells from blood. Source of these receptors: a human donor with COVID-19.

This clonotype has a handful of counts. V and J are TRBV2 and TRBJ2-4; D may be TRBD1 (5 bases). Germline V gene lookup returns CDR1 SNHLY and CDR2 FYNNEI. Trimming left V 3 bases short and J 0 bases short, with 9 bases between. The CDR3 sequence is 15 residues long. Here the CDR3 DNA reads TGTGCCAGCAGTGAGACAGCCCCAGCCAAAAACATTCAGTACTTC. Translating gives CASSETAPAKNIQYF.

This clonotype was observed a handful of times. The rearrangement links TRBV11-3 to TRBJ2-5, with 9 bases that match TRBD2. V shed 8 bases, J shed 5 bases, and the junction held 6 bases outside the gene matches. The CDR3 contains 13 residues. The germline V gene has CDR1 SGHNT and CDR2 YENEEA. Here the CDR3 DNA reads TGTGCCAGCGGGACTAGCTTGTCGGAGACCCAGTACTTC. It codes for CASGTSLSETQYF.

In its sample, this clonotype was seen a few times. The J gene is TRBJ2-5, the V gene TRBV7-9; D remains unclear. The length of the CDR3 is 15 residues. In germline, CDR1 is SEHNR, CDR2 FQNEAQ (reference sequence). Trimming left V 4 bases short and J 0 bases short, with 12 bases between. This CDR3 reads CASSSWDKYQETQYF. DNA of the CDR3: TGTGCCAGCAGCTCCTGGGATAAGTACCAAGAGACCCAGTACTTC.

This chain links TRBV3-1 with TRBJ2-3; D may be TRBD1 (6 bases). The CDR3 is 14 amino acids. Between the trimmed V and J ends, which lost 2 bases and 3 bases, there was a span of 9 bases. From germline, CDR1 is LGHDT and CDR2 YNNKEL (reference sequence). The CDR3 DNA sequence: TGTGCCAGCAGCCAATTCGGACAGACAGATACGCAGTATTTT. Protein: CASSQFGQTDTQYF.

The gene calls are TRBV4-1 and TRBJ2-3, with D maybe TRBD1 (6 bases). Germline-derived CDR1 and CDR2 are MGHRA and YSYEKL. The CDR3 is made up of 14 amino acids. Trimming cost V 1 base and J 2 bases, with 7 bases left between them. CDR3 nucleotide sequence: TGCGCCAGCAGCCAAGGGGACAACACAGATACGCAGTATTTT. Protein sequence: CASSQGDNTDTQYF.

This sequence joins TRBV28 and TRBJ1-3; D is undetermined. Trimming stripped 5 bases from V and 2 bases from J, with 16 bases between. Per the germline V gene, CDR1 is MDHEN and CDR2 is SYDVKM. The CDR3 is 16 amino acids. The CDR3 coding sequence is TGTGCCAGCAGTCCAGTTGGGCTACGGACTGGAAACACCATATATTTT. This gives the protein CASSPVGLRTGNTIYF.

This clonotype was detected only a few times. The rearrangement links TRBV7-2 to TRBJ1-4; a weak D match, TRBD1 (6 bases). CDR3 length equals 15 residues. The V gene lost 5 bases and the J gene lost 4 bases, with 14 bases spanning the gap. Germline CDR1 reads SGHTA; CDR2 reads FQGNSA. DNA of the CDR3: TGTGCCAGCAGCCCCCGACAGGCTTTTAATGAAAAACTGTTTTTT. It yields the protein CASSPRQAFNEKLFF.

The genes are TRBV27 and TRBJ1-5; TRBD1 matches at 9 bases. From germline, CDR1 is MNHEY and CDR2 SMNVEV (reference sequence). CDR3 length equals 15 residues. Trimming took 7 bases from V and 7 from J; bases not matched to a gene: 11. This CDR3 reads CASTLTGQGQQPQHF. DNA for the CDR3: TGTGCCAGCACCCTAACAGGACAGGGGCAGCAGCCCCAGCATTTT.

J is TRBJ1-2 and V is TRBV5-4, with TRBD1 matching over 7 bases. CDR1 and CDR2 (germline): SGHNT, YYREEE (reference sequence). Trimming removed 5 bases from V and 2 bases from J; junction bases left unmatched: 9. The CDR3 is 15 residues long. The CDR3, as DNA: TGTGCCAGCAGGATCCCAGGCAGGGGGAACTATGGCTACACCTTC. Translating it yields CASRIPGRGNYGYTF.

In this sample, this clonotype turned up a few times. J is TRBJ1-5 and V is TRBV7-9; maybe TRBD1 (5 bases). With 4 bases removed from V and 1 base from J, the gap between germline ends came to 11 bases. Germline CDR1 reads SEHNR; CDR2 reads FQNEAQ (reference sequence). The CDR3 spans 15 residues. CDR3 nucleotides: TGTGCCAGCAGCTCCGACAGAGTCAGCAATCAGCCCCAGCATTTT. Translating it yields CASSSDRVSNQPQHF.

This clonotype was recorded only once. The V gene is TRBV7-3, the J gene TRBJ2-3, with D maybe TRBD2 (6 bases). The V end lost 1 base, the J end lost 2 bases, and 13 bases lay between the germline ends. The CDR3 consists of 16 residues. Looked up from germline, CDR1 is SGHTA and CDR2 is FQGTGA. CDR3 nucleotides: TGTGCCAGCAGCTTAAGGTCTAGCGAGTACACAGATACGCAGTATTTT. It translates to CASSLRSSEYTDTQYF.

The sample holds a few counts of this clonotype. The gene calls are TRBV2 and TRBJ1-5; TRBD1 might be the D (5 bases). V was clipped by 4 bases and J by 11 bases, with 12 bases between them. The CDR3 runs 12 residues. From germline, CDR1 is SNHLY and CDR2 FYNNEI. The CDR3 DNA reads TGTGCCAGCAGTGCCCGGGACGACTCCCAGCATTTT. This gives the protein CASSARDDSQHF.

This clonotype was seen a handful of times. The rearrangement joins TRBV20-1 to TRBJ2-5, with D unclear. The CDR3 totals 11 residues. Germline loops: CDR1 DFQATT, CDR2 SNEGSKA (reference sequence). Between the trimmed V and J ends, which lost 6 bases and 5 bases, there was a span of 10 bases. The CDR3 region has the DNA TGCAGTGCCCCCCAGTTGGAGACCCAGTACTTC. Residues: CSAPQLETQYF.

This chain uses TRBV27 with TRBJ1-6, with a tentative D call TRBD1 (6 bases). Trimming took 8 bases from V and 8 from J, leaving 10 bases between them. The V gene's germline CDR1 is MNHEY and CDR2 SMNVEV (reference sequence). The CDR3 is 12 amino acids. Here the CDR3 reads CASRGGHSPLHF. The CDR3 DNA is TGTGCCAGCCGGGGGGGCCATTCACCCCTCCACTTT.

V gene TRBV2 combines with J gene TRBJ1-1; 7 bases fit TRBD1. This CDR3 has 14 amino acids. Germline trimming cut 6 bases from V and 0 bases from J; bases unmatched to any gene: 4. Looked up from germline, CDR1 is SNHLY and CDR2 is FYNNEI. The CDR3 protein is CASSAGTVNTEAFF. The CDR3 nucleotides are TGTGCCAGCAGCGCCGGGACAGTGAACACTGAAGCTTTCTTT.

Worth noting for this clonotype: Compared with germline, one end of the junction differs, possibly owing to a read error. The chain joins TRBV27 to TRBJ2-2; no clear D. The V gene's germline CDR1 is MNHEY and CDR2 SMNVEV (reference sequence). CDR3 length: 13 amino acids. The CDR3 reads CTSSFKVTGELFF. DNA for the CDR3: TGTACCAGCAGTTTTAAAGTCACCGGGGAGCTGTTTTTT.

The rearrangement uses TRBV11-3 and TRBJ2-2, with D maybe TRBD2 (6 bases). V lost 3 bases to trimming and J lost 4 bases, with 9 bases between them. CDR1 and CDR2 from the germline V gene are SGHNT and YENEEA. The CDR3 extends over 14 amino acids. DNA of the CDR3: TGTGCCAGCAGCTTCGGCGGGGTCACCGGGGAGCTGTTTTTT. As protein: CASSFGGVTGELFF.

This clonotype has only a few counts. J is TRBJ1-3 and V is TRBV19; 7 nucleotides align to TRBD1. The V and J ends lost 6 bases and 1 base, in that order; junction bases with no gene match: 3. The CDR3 runs to 14 residues. CDR1 and CDR2 (germline): LNHDA, SQIVND (reference sequence). The CDR3 DNA reads TGTGCCAGTAGACTACAGGGGTCTGGAAACACCATATATTTT. Protein product: CASRLQGSGNTIYF. Supplemented by reference TRBV19 and TRBJ1-3, the full variable domain reads DGGITQSPKYLFRKEGQNVTLSCEQNLNHDAMYWYRQDPGQGLRLIYYSQIVNDFQKGDIAEGYSVSREKKESFPLTVTSAQKNPTAFYLCASRLQGSGNTIYFGEGSWLTVV.

The chain has TRBV12-3 or TRBV12-4 and TRBJ1-2; no reliable D call. The V and J ends lost 3 bases and 1 base respectively, with 9 bases between them. The CDR3 is 14 amino acids. The CDR3, as DNA: TGTGCCAGCAGTTTTGCCGACCTTAACTATGGCTACACCTTC. Its translation: CASSFADLNYGYTF.

This chain links TRBV4-1 with TRBJ2-6, with TRBD1 identical over 8 bases. The CDR3 is 17 residues long. The V gene end was trimmed by 0 bases and the J gene end by 3 bases; junction bases not matched to a gene: 4. Germline V gene lookup returns CDR1 MGHRA and CDR2 YSYEKL. The CDR3 DNA reads as TGCGCCAGCAGCCAAGAAACAGGGGGTGGTGGGGCCAACGTCCTGACTTTC. As protein: CASSQETGGGGANVLTF.

This clonotype showed up just a few times. The V call is TRBV6-5, the J call TRBJ1-6; a possible D gene is TRBD1 (5 bases). The germline V gene has CDR1 MNHEY and CDR2 SVGAGI. Trimming pared 3 bases from V and 12 bases from J, leaving 9 bases between. The CDR3 is 12 residues long. Here the CDR3 reads CASSYGGGPLHF. Written as DNA, the CDR3 is TGTGCCAGCAGTTATGGGGGGGGACCCCTCCACTTT.

The V and J genes are TRBV2 and TRBJ1-2; weak D call: TRBD1 (6 bases). The V end lost 2 bases, the J end lost 7 bases, and 14 bases lay between the germline ends. Per germline, CDR1 SNHLY and CDR2 FYNNEI. The CDR3 totals 14 residues. The CDR3: CASSEFPDSGGYTF. CDR3 sequence (DNA): TGTGCCAGCAGTGAATTCCCGGACAGTGGTGGCTACACCTTC.

The V gene is TRBV20-1, the J gene TRBJ2-7, with D possibly called TRBD1 or TRBD2 (5 bases each). The germline CDR1 and CDR2 sequences are DFQATT and SNEGSKA (reference sequence). The CDR3 covers 12 residues. Trimming stripped 6 bases from V and 4 bases from J, with 13 bases between. In DNA, the CDR3 is TGCAGTGCCAAATGGGGGTCATACGAGCAGTACTTC. Residues: CSAKWGSYEQYF.

The chain uses TRBV7-9 and TRBJ2-1, with 8 positions matching TRBD2. Germline trimming cut 6 bases from V and 6 bases from J; bases unmatched to any gene: 10. This CDR3 region has 15 residues. CDR1 and CDR2 from the germline V gene are SEHNR and FQNEAQ (reference sequence). The CDR3 protein is CASSRTSSVGNEQFF. CDR3 nucleotides: TGTGCCAGCAGTCGGACTAGCTCCGTGGGCAATGAGCAGTTCTTC.

This clonotype was recorded a few times. The chain recombines TRBV29-1 with TRBJ1-2; D gene unclear. Germline V gene sequence: CDR1 SQVTM, CDR2 ANQGSEA. The CDR3 runs to 12 residues. V gave up 7 bases and J gave up 8 bases, with 17 bases separating them. The CDR3 region has the DNA TGCAGCGCTATGGAAGCGGTCGGCGGCTACACCTTC. Protein sequence: CSAMEAVGGYTF.

The J gene is TRBJ1-1, the V gene TRBV5-1, with 7 bases aligning to TRBD1. This CDR3 is built from 13 residues. Per the germline V gene, CDR1 is SGHRS and CDR2 is YFSETQ. V was pared by 6 bases and J by 0 bases, with 2 bases of the junction left unmatched. In nucleotides, the CDR3 is TGCGCCAGCACGGGACAGTTGAACACTGAAGCTTTCTTT. The encoded protein is CASTGQLNTEAFF.

The chain couples TRBV28 to TRBJ1-1, with no clear D. With 8 bases removed from V and 0 bases from J, the gap between germline ends came to 13 bases. This CDR3 is built from 14 residues. The V gene's germline CDR1 is MDHEN and CDR2 SYDVKM. This chain's CDR3 is CASGAGKMNTEAFF. The CDR3 DNA reads TGTGCCAGCGGAGCAGGAAAGATGAACACTGAAGCTTTCTTT.

This clonotype was counted only a few times. V is TRBV6-7 and J is TRBJ1-1; D unresolved. TRBV6-7 carries the ORF label, with uncertain function. The CDR3 is 14 amino acids. Deletions cut 0 bases from V and 1 base from J, with 6 bases between. CDR3 DNA: TGTGCCAGCAGTTACTCGGTCCAGAACACTGAAGCTTTCTTT. Its translation: CASSYSVQNTEAFF.

This chain joins TRBV5-4 and TRBJ1-2, with TRBD1 matching 7 bases. The CDR3 contains 14 residues. From germline, CDR1 is SGHNT and CDR2 YYREEE (reference sequence). Trimming took 2 bases from V and 4 from J; bases not matched to a gene: 5. CDR3 bases: TGTGCCAGCAGCTTACAGGGACAGAGCTATGGCTACACCTTC. Protein product: CASSLQGQSYGYTF.

This chain connects TRBV5-1 to TRBJ2-7; 12 nucleotides agree with TRBD2. CDR3 size: 14 residues. Germline lookup yields CDR1 SGHRS and CDR2 YFSETQ. V lost 4 bases to trimming and J lost 4 bases; unmatched junction nucleotides: 3. The CDR3 reads CASSPSGGEYEQYF. As DNA, the CDR3 is TGCGCCAGCAGCCCTAGCGGGGGGGAATACGAGCAGTACTTC.

V is TRBV24-1 and J is TRBJ2-1; possibly TRBD2 for D (6 bases). The germline gives CDR1 KGHDR, CDR2 SFDVKD. V was shortened by 10 bases and J by 0 bases, with 15 bases between the two germline ends. This CDR3 comprises 15 residues. CDR3 DNA: TGTGCCACAAGCCTCTCCGGGAGCTCCTACAATGAGCAGTTCTTC. This gives the protein CATSLSGSSYNEQFF.

This chain links TRBV2 with TRBJ2-1; tentative D call: TRBD1 (6 bases). CDR1 and CDR2 from the germline V gene are SNHLY and FYNNEI. The CDR3 has 13 amino acids. V lost 7 bases, J lost 4 bases, and 11 bases lay in between. The CDR3: CASTTGRYNEQFF. DNA for the CDR3: TGTGCCAGCACTACAGGGAGATACAATGAGCAGTTCTTC.